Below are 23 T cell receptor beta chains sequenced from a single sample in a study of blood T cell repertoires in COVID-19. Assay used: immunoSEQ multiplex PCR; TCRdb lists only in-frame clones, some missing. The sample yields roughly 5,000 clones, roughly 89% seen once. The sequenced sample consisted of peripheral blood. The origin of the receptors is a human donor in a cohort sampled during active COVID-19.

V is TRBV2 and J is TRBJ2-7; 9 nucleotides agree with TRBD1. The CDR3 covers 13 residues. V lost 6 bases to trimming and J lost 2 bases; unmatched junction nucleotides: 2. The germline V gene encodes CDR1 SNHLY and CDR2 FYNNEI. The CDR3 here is CASSGTGPYEQYF. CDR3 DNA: TGTGCCAGCAGCGGGACAGGGCCCTACGAGCAGTACTTC.

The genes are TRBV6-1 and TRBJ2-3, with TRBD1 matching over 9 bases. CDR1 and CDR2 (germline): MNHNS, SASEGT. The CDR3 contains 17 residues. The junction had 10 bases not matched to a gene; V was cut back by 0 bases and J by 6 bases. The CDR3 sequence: CASSEALFGQGRDTQYF. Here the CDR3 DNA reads TGTGCCAGCAGTGAAGCGCTCTTTGGACAGGGGAGGGATACGCAGTATTTT.

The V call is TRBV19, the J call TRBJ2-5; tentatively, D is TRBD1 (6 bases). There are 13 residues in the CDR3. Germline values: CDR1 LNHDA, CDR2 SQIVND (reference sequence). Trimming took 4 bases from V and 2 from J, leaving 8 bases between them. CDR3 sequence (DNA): TGTGCCAGTAGTAACAGGGTTCAAGAGACCCAGTACTTC. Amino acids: CASSNRVQETQYF.

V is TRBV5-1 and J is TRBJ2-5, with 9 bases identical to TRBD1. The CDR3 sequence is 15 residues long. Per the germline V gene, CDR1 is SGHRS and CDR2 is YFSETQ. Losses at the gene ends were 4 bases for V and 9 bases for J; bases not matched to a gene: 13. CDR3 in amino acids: CASSAGTGTLGAQYF. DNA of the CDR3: TGCGCCAGCAGCGCCGGGACAGGGACCCTCGGGGCCCAGTACTTC.

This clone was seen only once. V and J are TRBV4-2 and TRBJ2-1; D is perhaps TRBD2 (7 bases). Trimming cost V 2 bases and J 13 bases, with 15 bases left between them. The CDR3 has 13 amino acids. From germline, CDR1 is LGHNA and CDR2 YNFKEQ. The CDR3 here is CASSQLGGHVQFF. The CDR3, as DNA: TGTGCCAGCAGCCAATTGGGGGGGCACGTACAGTTCTTC.

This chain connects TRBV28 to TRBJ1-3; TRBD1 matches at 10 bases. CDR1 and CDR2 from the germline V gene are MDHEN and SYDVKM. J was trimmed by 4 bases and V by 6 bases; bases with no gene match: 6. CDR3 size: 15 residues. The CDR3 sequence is CASRRQGAGGNTIYF. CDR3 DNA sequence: TGTGCCAGCAGACGACAGGGGGCGGGAGGAAACACCATATATTTT.

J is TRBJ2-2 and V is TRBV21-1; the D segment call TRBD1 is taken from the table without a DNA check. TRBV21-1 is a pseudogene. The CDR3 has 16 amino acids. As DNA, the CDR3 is TGTGCCAGCAGCAAAGGTAGGACAGGGGAACCCGGGGAGCTGTTTTTT. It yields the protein CASSKGRTGEPGELFF.

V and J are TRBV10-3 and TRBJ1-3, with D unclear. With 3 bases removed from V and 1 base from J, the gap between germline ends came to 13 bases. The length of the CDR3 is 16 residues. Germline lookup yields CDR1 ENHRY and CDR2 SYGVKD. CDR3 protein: CAISEGGFLSGNTIYF. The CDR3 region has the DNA TGTGCCATCAGTGAAGGAGGTTTTTTGTCTGGAAACACCATATATTTT.

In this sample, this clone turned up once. The CDR3 loop is CASSWDRPYEQYF. The CDR3 DNA is TGTGCCAGCAGCTGGGACAGGCCCTACGAGCAGTACTTC. This chain connects TRBV11-1 to TRBJ2-7; 8 bases fit TRBD1. The germline gives CDR1 SGHAT, CDR2 FQDESV (reference sequence). V was pared by 4 bases and J by 2 bases, with 1 base of the junction left unmatched. The CDR3 extends over 13 amino acids.

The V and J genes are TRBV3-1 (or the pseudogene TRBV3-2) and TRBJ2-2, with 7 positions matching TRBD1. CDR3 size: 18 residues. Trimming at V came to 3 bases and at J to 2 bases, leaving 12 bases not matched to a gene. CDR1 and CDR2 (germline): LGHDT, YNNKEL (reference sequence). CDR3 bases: TGTGCCAGCAGCCACCGCGACAGGGTCGCGGTCAACACCGGGGAGCTGTTTTTT. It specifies CASSHRDRVAVNTGELFF.

The CDR3 reads CASSPRTSGITDTQYF. DNA of the CDR3: TGTGCCAGCAGCCCCAGGACTAGCGGGATTACAGATACGCAGTATTTT. The rearrangement uses TRBV9 and TRBJ2-3, with 12 positions matching TRBD2. V shed 4 bases, J shed 3 bases, and the junction held 6 bases outside the gene matches. The CDR3 has 16 residues. The germline V gene has CDR1 SGDLS and CDR2 YYNGEE.

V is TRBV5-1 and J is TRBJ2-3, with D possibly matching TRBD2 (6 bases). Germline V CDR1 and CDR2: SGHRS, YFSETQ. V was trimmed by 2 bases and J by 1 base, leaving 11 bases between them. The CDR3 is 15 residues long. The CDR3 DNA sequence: TGCGCCAGCAGCTTTCTTGGGGAGGGCACAGATACGCAGTATTTT. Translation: CASSFLGEGTDTQYF.

The CDR3: CASNLGGSAAGELFF. As DNA, the CDR3 is TGTGCCAGCAACTTGGGCGGGAGTGCGGCCGGGGAGCTGTTTTTT. This sequence joins TRBV3-1 (or the pseudogene TRBV3-2) and TRBJ2-2; 7 bases match TRBD2. With 7 bases clipped from V and 6 bases from J, the junction kept 11 bases outside the gene matches. The germline gives CDR1 LGHDT, CDR2 YNNKEL (reference sequence). This CDR3 has 15 amino acids.

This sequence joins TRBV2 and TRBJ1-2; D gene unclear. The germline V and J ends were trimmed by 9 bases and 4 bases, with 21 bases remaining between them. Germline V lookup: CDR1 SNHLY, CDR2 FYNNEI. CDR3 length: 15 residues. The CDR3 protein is CASRPYSGLGYGYTF. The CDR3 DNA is TGTGCCAGTCGCCCCTACAGCGGGTTGGGCTATGGCTACACCTTC.

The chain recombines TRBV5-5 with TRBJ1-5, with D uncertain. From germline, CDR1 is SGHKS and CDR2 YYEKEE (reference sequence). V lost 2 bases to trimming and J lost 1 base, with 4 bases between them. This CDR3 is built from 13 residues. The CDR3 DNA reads TGTGCCAGCAGCTTAGCAAGCAATCAGCCCCAGCATTTT. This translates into CASSLASNQPQHF.

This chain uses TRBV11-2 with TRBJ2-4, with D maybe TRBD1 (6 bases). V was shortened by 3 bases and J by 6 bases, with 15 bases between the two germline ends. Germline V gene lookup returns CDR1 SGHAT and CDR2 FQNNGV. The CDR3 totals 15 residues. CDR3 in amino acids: CASSLTDSRGNIQYF. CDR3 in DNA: TGTGCCAGCAGCTTGACGGACAGTAGGGGAAACATTCAGTACTTC.

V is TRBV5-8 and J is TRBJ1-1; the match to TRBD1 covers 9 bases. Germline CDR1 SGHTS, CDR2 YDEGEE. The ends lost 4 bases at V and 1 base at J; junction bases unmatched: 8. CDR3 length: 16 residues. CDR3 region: CASSLGTGRTNTEAFF. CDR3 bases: TGTGCCAGCAGCCTTGGGACAGGGCGGACGAACACTGAAGCTTTCTTT.

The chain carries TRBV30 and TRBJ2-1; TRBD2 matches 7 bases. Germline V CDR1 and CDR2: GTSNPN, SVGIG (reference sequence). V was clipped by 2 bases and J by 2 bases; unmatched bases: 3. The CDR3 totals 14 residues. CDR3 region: CAWSFRGAYNEQFF. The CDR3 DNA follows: TGTGCCTGGAGTTTTCGGGGGGCCTACAATGAGCAGTTCTTC.

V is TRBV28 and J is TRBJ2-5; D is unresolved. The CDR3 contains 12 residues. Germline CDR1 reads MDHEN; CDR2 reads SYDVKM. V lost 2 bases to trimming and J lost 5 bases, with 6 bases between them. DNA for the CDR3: TGTGCCAGCAGTTTAACTCGGGAGACCCAGTACTTC. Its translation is CASSLTRETQYF.

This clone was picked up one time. The CDR3 coding sequence is TGTGCCAGCAGTACGGTGGGGGGGTACGAGCAGTACTTC. It yields the protein CASSTVGGYEQYF. The chain is built from TRBV25-1 and TRBJ2-7, with 7 bases lining up with TRBD2. The CDR3 is 13 amino acids. V lost 5 bases, J lost 4 bases, and 5 bases stayed unmatched. In germline, CDR1 is MGHDK, CDR2 SYGVNS.

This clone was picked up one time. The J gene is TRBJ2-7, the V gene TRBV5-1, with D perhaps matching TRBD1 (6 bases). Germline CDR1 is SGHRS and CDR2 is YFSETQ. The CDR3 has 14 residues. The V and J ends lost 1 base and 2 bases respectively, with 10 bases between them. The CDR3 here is CASSLNQGTYEQYF. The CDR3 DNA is TGCGCCAGCAGCTTGAACCAGGGGACCTACGAGCAGTACTTC. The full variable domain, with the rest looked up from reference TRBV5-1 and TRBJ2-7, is KAGVTQTPRYLIKTRGQQVTLSCSPISGHRSVSWYQQTPGQGLQFLFEYFSETQRNKGNFPGRFSGRQFSNSRSEMNVSTLELGDSALYLCASSLNQGTYEQYFGPGTRLTVT.

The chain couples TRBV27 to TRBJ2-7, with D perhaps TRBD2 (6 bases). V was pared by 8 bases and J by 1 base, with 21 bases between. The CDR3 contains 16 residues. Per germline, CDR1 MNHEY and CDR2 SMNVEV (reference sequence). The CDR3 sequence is CASSSRGSGPSYEQYF. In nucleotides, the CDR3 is TGTGCCAGCTCGTCCCGGGGGTCAGGCCCATCCTACGAGCAGTACTTC.

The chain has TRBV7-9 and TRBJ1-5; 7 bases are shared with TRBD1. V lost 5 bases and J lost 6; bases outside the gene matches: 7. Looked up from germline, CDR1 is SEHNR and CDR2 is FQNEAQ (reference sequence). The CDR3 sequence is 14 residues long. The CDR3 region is CASSRGTDGQPQHF. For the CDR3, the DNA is TGTGCCAGCAGCCGGGGGACAGATGGTCAGCCCCAGCATTTT.